This TCR beta chain was found in a study of blood T cell repertoires in COVID-19. Turning to the study itself: T cells, B-cell-depleted T cells, or PBMCs supplied cDNA or gDNA.

Participants, roughly 18 to 90 years old, spanned more than 20 US areas. Authors' analysis steps: The authors estimated nucleated cell counts from reference gene primer amplification. Sequenced by immunoSEQ multiplex PCR; TCRdb stores in-frame clones only, minus some. D and trimming were read from the DNA, whereas the V and J calls and clone size are those reported in that table. The sample records about 270,000 clones, approximately 92% being singletons. Trimming shortened V by 0 bases and J by 2 bases, and 11 bases separated the two germline ends. The CDR3 has 15 residues. Per the germline V gene, CDR1 is SGHDT and CDR2 is YYEEEE.

The TCR originated in a woman under 30 who had recovered from COVID-19. The rearrangement links TRBV5-6 to TRBJ1-2; the D gene is possibly TRBD1 (6 bases). The source material was PBMCs or T cells enriched from blood (not recorded which). The CDR3 protein is CASSLGGLLNYGYTF. CDR3 DNA sequence: TGTGCCAGCAGCTTGGGGGGGCTCCTGAACTATGGCTACACCTTC. Drawing the rest from reference TRBV5-6 and TRBJ1-2, the complete variable domain is DAGVTQSPTHLIKTRGQQVTLRCSPKSGHDTVSWYQQALGQGPQFIFQYYEEEERQRGNFPDRFSGHQFPNYSSELNVNALLLGDSALYLCASSLGGLLNYGYTFGSGTRLTVV.